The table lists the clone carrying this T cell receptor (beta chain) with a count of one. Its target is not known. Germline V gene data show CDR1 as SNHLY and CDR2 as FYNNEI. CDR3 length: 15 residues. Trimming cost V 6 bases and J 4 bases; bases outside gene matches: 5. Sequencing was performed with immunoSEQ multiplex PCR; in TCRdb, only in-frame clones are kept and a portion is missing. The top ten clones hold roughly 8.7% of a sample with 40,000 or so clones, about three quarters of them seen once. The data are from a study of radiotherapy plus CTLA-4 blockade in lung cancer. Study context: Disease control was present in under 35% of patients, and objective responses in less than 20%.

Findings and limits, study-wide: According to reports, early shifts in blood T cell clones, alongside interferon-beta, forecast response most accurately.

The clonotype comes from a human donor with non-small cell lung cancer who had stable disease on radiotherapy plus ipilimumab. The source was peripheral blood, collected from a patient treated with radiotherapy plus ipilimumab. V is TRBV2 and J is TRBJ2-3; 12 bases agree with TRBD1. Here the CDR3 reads CASSDRDRGPDTQYF. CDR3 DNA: TGTGCCAGCAGCGACCGGGACAGGGGGCCAGATACGCAGTATTTT.